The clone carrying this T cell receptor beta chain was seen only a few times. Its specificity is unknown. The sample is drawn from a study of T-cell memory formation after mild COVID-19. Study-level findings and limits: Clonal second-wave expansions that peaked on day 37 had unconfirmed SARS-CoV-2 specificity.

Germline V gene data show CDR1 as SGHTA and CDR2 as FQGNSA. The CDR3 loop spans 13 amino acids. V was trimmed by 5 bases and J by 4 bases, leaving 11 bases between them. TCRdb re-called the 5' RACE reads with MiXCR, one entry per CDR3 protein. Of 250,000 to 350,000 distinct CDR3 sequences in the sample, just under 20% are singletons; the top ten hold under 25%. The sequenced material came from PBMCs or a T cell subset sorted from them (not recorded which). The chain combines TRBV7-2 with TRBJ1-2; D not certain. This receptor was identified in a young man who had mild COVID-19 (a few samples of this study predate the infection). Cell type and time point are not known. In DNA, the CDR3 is TGTGCCAGCAGCCCGTCTACGCTCTATGGCTACACCTTC. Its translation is CASSPSTLYGYTF.